The 31 T cell receptor beta chains below were found in one sample sequenced in a study of T cell responses to AZD1222 COVID-19 vaccine. Generated by immunoSEQ multiplex PCR, the TCRdb table keeps only in-frame clones and is missing some. This sample has fewer than 200,000 clones; over 80% occur once, and the top ten carry 3.5% to 5.5%. The sample was peripheral blood, taken 28 days after the second dose of the MenACWY control vaccine. All receptors derive from an adult who received the MenACWY meningococcal vaccine as a control.

In DNA form, the CDR3 reads TGTGCCAGCAGCCCCACTTGGGGGGCGCAGCCCCAGCATTTT. It encodes CASSPTWGAQPQHF. The gene calls are TRBV21-1 and TRBJ1-5. TRBV21-1 is an annotated pseudogene. This CDR3 has 14 amino acids.

The chain carries TRBV7-2 and TRBJ1-2; TRBD1 aligns across 8 bases. CDR1 is SGHTA and CDR2 is FQGNSA in the germline V gene. V was clipped by 4 bases and J by 4 bases; unmatched bases: 17. The CDR3 contains 18 residues. The CDR3 coding sequence is TGTGCCAGCAGCTCAGGGGCACGGACAGGGCCCGCTGGCTATGGCTACACCTTC. The encoded protein is CASSSGARTGPAGYGYTF.

The chain uses TRBV6-5 and TRBJ2-1, with a possible D match to TRBD2 (5 bases). V dropped 8 bases and J dropped 5 bases, with 10 bases sitting between them. Germline assignment: CDR1 MNHEY and CDR2 SVGAGI. The CDR3 sequence is 12 residues long. For the CDR3, the DNA is TGTGCCAGCCGGGTCGGGGACAATGAGCAGTTCTTC. It encodes CASRVGDNEQFF.

The chain couples TRBV27 to TRBJ1-5; D unclear. This CDR3 spans 16 amino acids. The V gene's germline CDR1 is MNHEY and CDR2 SMNVEV (reference sequence). Deletions cut 5 bases from V and 2 bases from J, with 16 bases between. The CDR3 here is CASSPGPNVGNQPQHF. DNA of the CDR3: TGTGCCAGCAGTCCGGGCCCCAACGTGGGCAATCAGCCCCAGCATTTT.

The chain employs TRBV28 and TRBJ2-5; D uncertain. The germline CDR1 and CDR2 sequences are MDHEN and SYDVKM. The CDR3 spans 15 residues. Trimming cost V 4 bases and J 2 bases, with 14 bases left between them. This chain's CDR3 is CASSSPPRAQETQYF. CDR3 in DNA: TGTGCCAGCAGTTCCCCTCCCCGCGCTCAAGAGACCCAGTACTTC.

The chain carries TRBV7-9 and TRBJ2-7; 7 bases agree with TRBD1. Unmatched junction bases numbered 9, after V lost 5 bases and J lost 5 bases. From germline, CDR1 is SEHNR and CDR2 FQNEAQ (reference sequence). The CDR3 contains 14 residues. CDR3 sequence: CASSSWDSGDEQYF. The CDR3 bases are TGTGCCAGCAGCAGCTGGGACAGCGGCGACGAGCAGTACTTC.

The V call is TRBV10-3, the J call TRBJ2-3; 9 bases fit TRBD2. Germline-derived CDR1 and CDR2 are ENHRY and SYGVKD. The CDR3 extends over 17 amino acids. V lost 0 bases to trimming and J lost 2 bases; unmatched junction nucleotides: 6. The CDR3: CAISESIPSGTTDTQYF. As DNA, the CDR3 is TGTGCCATCAGTGAGTCGATCCCTAGCGGGACCACAGATACGCAGTATTTT.

J is TRBJ1-2 and V is TRBV29-1; TRBD1 might be the D (6 bases). Per the germline V gene, CDR1 is SQVTM and CDR2 is ANQGSEA. The V end was cut by 3 bases, the J end by 14 bases, with 10 bases between. The CDR3 runs 9 residues. CDR3 DNA: TGCAGCGTTGAGGGGGCAAAGACCTTC. Its protein is CSVEGAKTF.

The chain joins TRBV7-8 to TRBJ1-3, with D possibly matching TRBD1 (5 bases). The CDR3 is 14 amino acids. Trimming took off 5 bases at V and 3 bases at J, with 11 bases between the two ends. Germline V gene lookup returns CDR1 SGHVS and CDR2 FQNEAQ. The CDR3 DNA sequence: TGTGCCAGCAGCGTCGACAGCAATGGAAACACCATATATTTT. Amino acid sequence: CASSVDSNGNTIYF.

This clone was counted a single time. This chain links TRBV28 with TRBJ1-1; no clear D. CDR3 length: 15 residues. V was clipped by 6 bases and J by 1 base, with 15 bases between them. Germline loops: CDR1 MDHEN, CDR2 SYDVKM. CDR3 loop: CASRVQQTTNTEAFF. CDR3 nucleotide sequence: TGTGCCAGCAGAGTTCAACAGACGACGAACACTGAAGCTTTCTTT.

The CDR3, as DNA: TGCGCCAGCAGCTTGGCAGTGGGGGGCTCTGGAAACACCATATATTTT. Translated, it gives CASSLAVGGSGNTIYF. This chain joins TRBV5-1 and TRBJ1-3; D may be TRBD1 (5 bases). The CDR3 runs to 16 residues. V lost 0 bases and J 0 bases, leaving 10 bases between the germline ends. Germline CDR1 reads SGHRS; CDR2 reads YFSETQ.

This chain joins TRBV24-1 and TRBJ2-6; 9 positions agree with TRBD1. With 3 bases clipped from V and 2 bases from J, the junction kept 13 bases outside the gene matches. Germline V gene sequence: CDR1 KGHDR, CDR2 SFDVKD. There are 20 residues in the CDR3. CDR3 loop: CATSDTYLGTGSAGANVLTF. The CDR3 DNA reads as TGTGCCACCAGTGATACCTATCTCGGGACAGGGTCGGCTGGGGCCAACGTCCTGACTTTC.

V and J are TRBV30 and TRBJ2-1; possibly TRBD2 for D (5 bases). Trimming took 2 bases from V and 7 from J, leaving 9 bases between them. This CDR3 spans 12 amino acids. CDR1 is GTSNPN and CDR2 is SVGIG in the germline V gene (reference sequence). Here the CDR3 DNA reads TGTGCCTGGAGTCGGAGCGGTAATGAGCAGTTCTTC. Encoded protein: CAWSRSGNEQFF.

There are a few counts of this clone. V is TRBV5-6 and J is TRBJ2-1; D might be TRBD2 (5 bases). This CDR3 contains 13 residues. V lost 5 bases and J 5 bases, leaving 11 bases between the germline ends. Germline values: CDR1 SGHDT, CDR2 YYEEEE. CDR3 residues: CASSLGLNNEQFF. CDR3 coding DNA: TGTGCCAGCAGTCTTGGACTGAACAATGAGCAGTTCTTC. The whole variable domain, remainder taken from reference TRBV5-6 and TRBJ2-1, is DAGVTQSPTHLIKTRGQQVTLRCSPKSGHDTVSWYQQALGQGPQFIFQYYEEEERQRGNFPDRFSGHQFPNYSSELNVNALLLGDSALYLCASSLGLNNEQFFGPGTRLTVL.

J is TRBJ2-3 and V is TRBV19; TRBD2 matches at 8 bases. V lost 8 bases and J lost 3; bases outside the gene matches: 7. The CDR3 runs to 14 residues. Germline CDR1 LNHDA, CDR2 SQIVND (reference sequence). DNA for the CDR3: TGTGCCAGTTCGACTAGCGCTGATACAGATACGCAGTATTTT. Amino acid sequence: CASSTSADTDTQYF.

The chain links TRBV6-5 to TRBJ2-3; no definite D call. Germline values: CDR1 MNHEY, CDR2 SVGAGI. Trimming took 6 bases from V and 3 from J, leaving 7 bases between them. The CDR3 contains 12 residues. This CDR3 reads CASSPATDTQYF. The CDR3, as DNA: TGTGCCAGCAGCCCCGCGACAGATACGCAGTATTTT.

J is TRBJ1-4 and V is TRBV28; D remains ambiguous. V was cut by 2 bases and J by 5 bases, with 12 bases left in between. CDR3 length: 15 residues. Germline V gives CDR1 MDHEN, CDR2 SYDVKM. The CDR3: CASSLSLAVNEKLFF. CDR3 nucleotide sequence: TGTGCCAGCAGTTTAAGTTTGGCAGTAAATGAAAAACTGTTTTTT.

The chain employs TRBV4-1 and TRBJ2-5; D may correspond to TRBD1 or TRBD2 (6 bases each). The ends were cut back, 0 bases at V and 1 base at J, with 12 bases in the middle. Germline assignment: CDR1 MGHRA and CDR2 YSYEKL. CDR3 length equals 16 residues. CDR3 sequence: CASSQDYRGLQETQYF. In nucleotides, the CDR3 is TGCGCCAGCAGCCAAGATTACCGGGGGCTCCAAGAGACCCAGTACTTC.

This rearrangement joins TRBV27 to TRBJ1-1, with D maybe TRBD1 (5 bases). Germline CDR1 and CDR2: MNHEY and SMNVEV (reference sequence). The CDR3 has 14 residues. Trimming removed 1 base from V and 8 bases from J, with 14 bases in between. In DNA, the CDR3 is TGTGCCAGCAGTTTATTGGGGGGGGTTACAGAAGCTTTCTTT. Translating it yields CASSLLGGVTEAFF.

The rearrangement uses TRBV28 and TRBJ2-7; 8 bases line up with TRBD1. V gave up 6 bases and J gave up 3 bases; unmatched junction bases: 7. The CDR3 runs to 14 residues. The germline V gene encodes CDR1 MDHEN and CDR2 SYDVKM. CDR3 bases: TGTGCCAGCAGACGGATTACAGGGGGCTACGAGCAGTACTTC. Translation gives CASRRITGGYEQYF.

CDR3 amino acids: CASSDPPGKLFF. The CDR3 DNA follows: TGTGCCAGCAGTGACCCGCCCGGAAAACTGTTTTTT. V and J are TRBV25-1 and TRBJ1-4; D unresolved. The V gene lost 3 bases and the J gene lost 10 bases, with 9 bases spanning the gap. The CDR3 contains 12 residues. Germline V lookup: CDR1 MGHDK, CDR2 SYGVNS. The entire variable domain, with the rest obtained from reference TRBV25-1 and TRBJ1-4, is as follows: EADIYQTPRYLVIGTGKKITLECSQTMGHDKMYWYQQDPGMELHLIHYSYGVNSTEKGDLSSESTVSRIRTEHFPLTLESARPSHTSQYLCASSDPPGKLFFGSGTQLSVL.

The rearrangement uses TRBV7-9 and TRBJ2-7; no firm D call. CDR1 and CDR2 from the germline V gene are SEHNR and FQNEAQ (reference sequence). Between the trimmed V and J ends, which lost 3 bases and 5 bases, there was a span of 14 bases. The CDR3 covers 14 residues. CDR3 in amino acids: CASSFPTDSHEQYF. CDR3 sequence (DNA): TGTGCCAGCAGCTTTCCCACAGATTCCCACGAGCAGTACTTC. Drawing the rest from reference TRBV7-9 and TRBJ2-7, the complete variable domain is DTGVSQNPRHKITKRGQNVTFRCDPISEHNRLYWYRQTLGQGPEFLTYFQNEAQLEKSRLLSDRFSAERPKGSFSTLEIQRTEQGDSAMYLCASSFPTDSHEQYFGPGTRLTVT.

V gene TRBV7-2 combines with J gene TRBJ2-7; D ambiguous. This CDR3 contains 14 residues. The V gene's germline CDR1 is SGHTA and CDR2 FQGNSA. V lost 5 bases to trimming and J lost 6 bases, with 17 bases between them. The DNA for the CDR3 is TGTGCCAGCAGCCCCGCCTGGGCTAGTTTCGAGCAGTACTTC. Residues: CASSPAWASFEQYF.

The CDR3, as DNA: TGCGCCAGCAGCTTGCCATTAGCGGTCGCGAACACCGGGGAGCTGTTTTTT. It codes for CASSLPLAVANTGELFF. This chain connects TRBV5-1 to TRBJ2-2, with a weak D call TRBD2 (6 bases). V dropped 1 base and J dropped 0 bases, with 13 bases sitting between them. The CDR3 length is 17 residues. Germline CDR1 and CDR2: SGHRS and YFSETQ.

This clone was recorded a few times. The chain uses TRBV3-1 (or the pseudogene TRBV3-2) and TRBJ2-7; D gene unclear. The CDR3 sequence is 14 residues long. Trimming took off 5 bases at V and 0 bases at J, with 11 bases between the two ends. Germline V CDR1 and CDR2: LGHDT, YNNKEL (reference sequence). The CDR3 sequence: CASSSLTTSYEQYF. CDR3 coding DNA: TGTGCCAGCAGCTCTTTAACTACCTCCTACGAGCAGTACTTC.

The rearrangement joins TRBV6-5 to TRBJ2-7; the D is unclear. The CDR3 is 13 residues long. Trimming stripped 8 bases from V and 4 bases from J, with 15 bases between. Germline CDR1 and CDR2: MNHEY and SVGAGI. The CDR3 coding sequence is TGTGCCAGCTTGGGAAGAGTCTTTTACGAGCAGTACTTC. Protein product: CASLGRVFYEQYF.

The J gene is TRBJ2-7, the V gene TRBV7-2; D remains ambiguous. The length of the CDR3 is 11 residues. CDR1 is SGHTA and CDR2 is FQGNSA in the germline V gene. Trimming took off 1 base at V and 6 bases at J, with 4 bases between the two ends. The CDR3 protein is CASSLESEQYF. The CDR3 bases are TGTGCCAGCAGCTTAGAATCCGAGCAGTACTTC.

CDR3 amino acids: CASSPQRHQPQHF. DNA of the CDR3: TGTGCCAGCAGCCCACAACGGCATCAGCCCCAGCATTTT. The J gene is TRBJ1-5, the V gene TRBV7-2; D gene uncertain. This CDR3 region has 13 residues. Germline V gene data show CDR1 as SGHTA and CDR2 as FQGNSA. Trimming pared 5 bases from V and 5 bases from J, leaving 10 bases between.

In this sample, this clone turned up a few times. The rearrangement links TRBV12-3 or TRBV12-4 to TRBJ1-5; D gene ambiguous. This CDR3 is built from 13 residues. The V end was cut by 5 bases, the J end by 3 bases, with 8 bases between. The CDR3 sequence is CASSPPSNQPQHF. CDR3 bases: TGTGCCAGCAGTCCCCCTTCCAATCAGCCCCAGCATTTT.

V gene TRBV3-1 (or the pseudogene TRBV3-2) combines with J gene TRBJ2-1, with D perhaps given as TRBD1 or TRBD2 (7 bases each). V lost 1 base and J 8 bases, leaving 15 bases between the germline ends. The CDR3 has 15 residues. Germline V gene sequence: CDR1 LGHDT, CDR2 YNNKEL (reference sequence). CDR3 loop: CASSQVRRGGDEQFF. The CDR3 region has the DNA TGTGCCAGCAGCCAAGTGCGCAGGGGGGGCGATGAGCAGTTCTTC.

The chain has TRBV29-1 and TRBJ2-1; 10 nucleotides line up with TRBD2. The V segment lost 3 bases and the J segment 5 bases; nucleotides outside the gene matches: 13. CDR1 is SQVTM and CDR2 is ANQGSEA in the germline V gene. CDR3 length: 17 residues. The CDR3 DNA reads TGCAGCGTTGAGGGGATGGTAGCGGGAGGATCGGACAATGAGCAGTTCTTC. Its translation: CSVEGMVAGGSDNEQFF.